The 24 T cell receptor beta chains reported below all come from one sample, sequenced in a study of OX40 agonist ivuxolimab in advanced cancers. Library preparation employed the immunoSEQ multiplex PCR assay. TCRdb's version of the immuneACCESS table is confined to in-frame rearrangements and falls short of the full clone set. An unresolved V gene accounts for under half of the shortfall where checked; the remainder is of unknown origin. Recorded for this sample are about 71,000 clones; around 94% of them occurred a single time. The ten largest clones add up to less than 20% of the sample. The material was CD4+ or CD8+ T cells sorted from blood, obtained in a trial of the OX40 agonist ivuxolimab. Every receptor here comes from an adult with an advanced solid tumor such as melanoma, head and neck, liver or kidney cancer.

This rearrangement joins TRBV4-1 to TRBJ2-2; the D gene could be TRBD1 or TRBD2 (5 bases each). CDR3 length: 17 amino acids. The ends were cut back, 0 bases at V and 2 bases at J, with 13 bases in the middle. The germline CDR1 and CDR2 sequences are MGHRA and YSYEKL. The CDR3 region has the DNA TGCGCCAGCAGCCAAGATTGGGACGGAGTCAACACCGGGGAGCTGTTTTTT. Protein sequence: CASSQDWDGVNTGELFF.

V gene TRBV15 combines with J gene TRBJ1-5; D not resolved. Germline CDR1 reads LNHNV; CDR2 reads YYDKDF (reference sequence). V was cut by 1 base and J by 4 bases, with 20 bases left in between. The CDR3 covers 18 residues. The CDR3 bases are TGTGCCACCAGCAGAGGAGATCTTGGGAGGCAGGCGAATCAGCCCCAGCATTTT. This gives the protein CATSRGDLGRQANQPQHF.

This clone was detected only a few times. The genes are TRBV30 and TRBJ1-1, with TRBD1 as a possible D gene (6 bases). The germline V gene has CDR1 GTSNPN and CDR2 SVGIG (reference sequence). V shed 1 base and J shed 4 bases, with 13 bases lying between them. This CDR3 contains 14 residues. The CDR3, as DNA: TGTGCCTGGAGTGCGGGACACCCAGGCACTGAAGCTTTCTTT. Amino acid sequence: CAWSAGHPGTEAFF.

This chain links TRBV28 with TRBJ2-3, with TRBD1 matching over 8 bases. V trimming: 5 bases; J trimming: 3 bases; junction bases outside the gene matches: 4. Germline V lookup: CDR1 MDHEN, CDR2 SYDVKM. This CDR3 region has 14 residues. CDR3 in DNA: TGTGCCAGCAGTCTCCAGGGGGCTACAGATACGCAGTATTTT. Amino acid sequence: CASSLQGATDTQYF.

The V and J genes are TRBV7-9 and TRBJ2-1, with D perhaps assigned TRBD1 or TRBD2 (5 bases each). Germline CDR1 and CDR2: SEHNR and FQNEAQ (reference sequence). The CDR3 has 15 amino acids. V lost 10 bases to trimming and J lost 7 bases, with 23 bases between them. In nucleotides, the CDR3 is TGTGCCACCGTCGTCGGGACCCACCAGGGAAATGAGCAGTTCTTC. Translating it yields CATVVGTHQGNEQFF.

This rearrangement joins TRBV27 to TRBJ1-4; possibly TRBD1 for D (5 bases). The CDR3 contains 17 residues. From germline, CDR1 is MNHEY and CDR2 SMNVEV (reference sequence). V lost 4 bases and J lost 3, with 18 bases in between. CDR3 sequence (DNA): TGTGCCAGCAGTTCCCTACCGGGGGAGGAAGCTAATGAAAAACTGTTTTTT. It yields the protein CASSSLPGEEANEKLFF.

The CDR3 DNA is TGTGCCAGCAGTGTCGGACAGGGGGCTTCTGAAGCTTTCTTT. It translates to CASSVGQGASEAFF. The chain is built from TRBV27 and TRBJ1-1; 11 bases agree with TRBD1. With 5 bases clipped from V and 6 bases from J, the junction kept 5 bases outside the gene matches. This CDR3 spans 14 amino acids. Germline CDR1 MNHEY, CDR2 SMNVEV (reference sequence).

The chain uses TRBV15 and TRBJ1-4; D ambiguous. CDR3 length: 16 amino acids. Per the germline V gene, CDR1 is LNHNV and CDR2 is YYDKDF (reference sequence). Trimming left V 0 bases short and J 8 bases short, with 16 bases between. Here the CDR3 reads CATSRDQREIGEKLFF. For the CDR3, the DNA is TGTGCCACCAGCAGAGATCAGAGGGAAATTGGAGAAAAACTGTTTTTT.

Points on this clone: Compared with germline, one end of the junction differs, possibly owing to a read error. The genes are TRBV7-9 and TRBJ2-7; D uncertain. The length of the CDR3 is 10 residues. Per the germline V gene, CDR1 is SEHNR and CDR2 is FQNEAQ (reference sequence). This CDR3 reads CASSSALGDF. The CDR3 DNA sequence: TGTGCCAGCAGCTCCGCCCTTGGAGACTTC.

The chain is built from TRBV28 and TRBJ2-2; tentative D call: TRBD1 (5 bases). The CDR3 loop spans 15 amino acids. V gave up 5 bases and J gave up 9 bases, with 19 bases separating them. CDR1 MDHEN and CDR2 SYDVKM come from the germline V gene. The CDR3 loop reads CASSPQGELDRELFF. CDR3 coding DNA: TGTGCCAGCAGTCCCCAAGGTGAATTGGACAGGGAGCTGTTTTTT.

This chain's CDR3 is CASSLPKGTGDPYEQYF. For the CDR3, the DNA is TGTGCCAGCAGCTTACCTAAGGGGACAGGGGATCCCTACGAGCAGTACTTC. The chain joins TRBV7-9 to TRBJ2-7, with 10 bases identical to TRBD1. V trimming: 2 bases; J trimming: 2 bases; junction bases outside the gene matches: 9. This CDR3 spans 17 amino acids. Per the germline V gene, CDR1 is SEHNR and CDR2 is FQNEAQ (reference sequence).

This CDR3 is CASSEVDSRNQPQHF. The CDR3 region has the DNA TGTGCCAGCAGTGAAGTGGACAGCCGCAATCAGCCCCAGCATTTT. The gene calls are TRBV2 and TRBJ1-5; a possible D gene is TRBD1 (6 bases). V was pared by 1 base and J by 2 bases, with 9 bases between. CDR3 length: 15 amino acids. In germline, CDR1 is SNHLY, CDR2 FYNNEI.

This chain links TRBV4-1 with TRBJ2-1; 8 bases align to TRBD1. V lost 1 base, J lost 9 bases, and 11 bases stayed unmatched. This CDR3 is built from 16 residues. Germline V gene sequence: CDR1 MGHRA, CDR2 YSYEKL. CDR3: CASSQAAGGQYREQFF. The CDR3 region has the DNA TGCGCCAGCAGCCAAGCCGCAGGGGGCCAGTACCGTGAGCAGTTCTTC.

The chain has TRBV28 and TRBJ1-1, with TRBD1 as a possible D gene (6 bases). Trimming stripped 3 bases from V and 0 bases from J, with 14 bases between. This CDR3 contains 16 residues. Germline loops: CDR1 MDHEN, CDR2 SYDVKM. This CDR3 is CASSLVTGRLNTEAFF. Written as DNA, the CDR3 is TGTGCCAGCAGTTTGGTGACAGGACGCCTGAACACTGAAGCTTTCTTT. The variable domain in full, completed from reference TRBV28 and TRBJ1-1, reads DVKVTQSSRYLVKRTGEKVFLECVQDMDHENMFWYRQDPGLGLRLIYFSYDVKMKEKGDIPEGYSVSREKKERFSLILESASTNQTSMYLCASSLVTGRLNTEAFFGQGTRLTVV.

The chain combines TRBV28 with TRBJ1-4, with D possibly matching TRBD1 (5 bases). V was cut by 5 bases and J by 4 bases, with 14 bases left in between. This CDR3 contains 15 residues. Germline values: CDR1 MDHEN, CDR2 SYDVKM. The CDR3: CASSPPRDRNEKLFF. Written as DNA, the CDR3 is TGTGCCAGCAGTCCCCCCCGGGACCGTAATGAAAAACTGTTTTTT.

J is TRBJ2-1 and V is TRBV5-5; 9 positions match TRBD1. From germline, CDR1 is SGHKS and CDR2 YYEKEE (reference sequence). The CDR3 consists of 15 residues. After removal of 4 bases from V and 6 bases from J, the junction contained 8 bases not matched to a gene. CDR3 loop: CASSRRDRVGNEQFF. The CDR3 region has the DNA TGTGCCAGCAGCCGCCGGGACAGGGTCGGCAATGAGCAGTTCTTC.

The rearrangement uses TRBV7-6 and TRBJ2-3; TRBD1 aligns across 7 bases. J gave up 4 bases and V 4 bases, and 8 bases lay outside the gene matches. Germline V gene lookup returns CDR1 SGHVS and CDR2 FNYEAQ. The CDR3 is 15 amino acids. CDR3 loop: CASSSDRAPPDTQYF. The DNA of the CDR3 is TGTGCCAGCAGCTCTGACAGGGCCCCCCCAGATACGCAGTATTTT.

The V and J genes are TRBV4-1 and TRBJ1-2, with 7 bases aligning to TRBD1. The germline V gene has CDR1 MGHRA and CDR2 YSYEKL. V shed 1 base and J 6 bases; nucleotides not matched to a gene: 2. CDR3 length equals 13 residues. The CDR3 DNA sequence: TGCGCCAGCAGCCAAGTCACAGGGGATGGCTACACCTTC. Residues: CASSQVTGDGYTF.

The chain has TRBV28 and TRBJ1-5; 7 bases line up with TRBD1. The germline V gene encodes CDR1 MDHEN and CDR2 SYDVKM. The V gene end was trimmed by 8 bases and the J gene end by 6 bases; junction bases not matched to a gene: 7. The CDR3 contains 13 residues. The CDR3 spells CASWDSGPQPQHF. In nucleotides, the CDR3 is TGTGCCAGCTGGGACAGCGGGCCTCAGCCCCAGCATTTT.

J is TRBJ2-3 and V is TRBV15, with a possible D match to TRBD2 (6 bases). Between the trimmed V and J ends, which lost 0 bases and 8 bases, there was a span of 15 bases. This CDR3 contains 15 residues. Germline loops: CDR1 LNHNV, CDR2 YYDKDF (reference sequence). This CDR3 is CATSRDGGERTTQYF. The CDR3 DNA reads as TGTGCCACCAGCAGAGATGGAGGGGAACGTACTACGCAGTATTTT.

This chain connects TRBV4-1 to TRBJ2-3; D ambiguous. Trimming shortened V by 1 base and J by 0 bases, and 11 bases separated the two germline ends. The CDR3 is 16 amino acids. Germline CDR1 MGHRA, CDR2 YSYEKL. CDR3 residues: CASSQGNRLSTDTQYF. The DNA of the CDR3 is TGCGCCAGCAGCCAAGGAAATAGACTCAGCACAGATACGCAGTATTTT.

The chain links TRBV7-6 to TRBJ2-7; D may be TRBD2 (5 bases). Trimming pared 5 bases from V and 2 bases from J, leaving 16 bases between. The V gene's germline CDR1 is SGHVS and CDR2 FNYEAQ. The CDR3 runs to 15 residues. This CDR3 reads CASSPQMTTTYEQYF. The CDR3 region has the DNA TGTGCCAGCAGCCCCCAGATGACGACTACCTACGAGCAGTACTTC.

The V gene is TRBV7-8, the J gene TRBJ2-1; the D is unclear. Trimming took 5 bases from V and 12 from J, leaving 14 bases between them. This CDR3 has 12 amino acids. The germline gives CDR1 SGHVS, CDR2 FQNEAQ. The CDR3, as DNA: TGTGCCAGCAGCCTGGGCGCCTGGTGGCAGTTCTTC. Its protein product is CASSLGAWWQFF.

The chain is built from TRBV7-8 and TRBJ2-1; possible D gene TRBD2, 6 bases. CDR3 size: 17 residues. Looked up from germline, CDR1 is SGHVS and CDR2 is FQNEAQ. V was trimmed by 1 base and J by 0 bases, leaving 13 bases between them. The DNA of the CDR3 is TGTGCCAGCAGCTTAGTTCGGGCGGGACTCTCCTACAATGAGCAGTTCTTC. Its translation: CASSLVRAGLSYNEQFF.